These 8 T cell receptor beta chains came from one sample sequenced in a study of radiotherapy plus CTLA-4 blockade in lung cancer. Clones were sequenced by immunoSEQ multiplex PCR, and TCRdb holds only the in-frame ones, with some missing. The sample yields about 77,000 clones, roughly four fifths seen once. Here the sequenced sample was peripheral blood, taken from a patient treated with radiotherapy plus ipilimumab. The source of these receptors is a human donor with non-small cell lung cancer whose response to radiotherapy plus ipilimumab could not be evaluated.

Only one count was recorded for this clone. This chain joins TRBV27 and TRBJ2-2, with a tentative D call TRBD1 (6 bases). Trimming took 8 bases from V and 6 from J, leaving 13 bases between them. The CDR3 is made up of 13 amino acids. The V gene's germline CDR1 is MNHEY and CDR2 SMNVEV (reference sequence). The CDR3 bases are TGTGCCAGCTGCAGGGGTACCGCCGGGGAGCTGTTTTTT. Translated, it gives CASCRGTAGELFF.

This chain uses TRBV4-1 with TRBJ2-5; 10 bases line up with TRBD1. Germline V CDR1 and CDR2: MGHRA, YSYEKL. J gave up 6 bases and V 4 bases, and 5 bases lay outside the gene matches. The CDR3 covers 14 residues. CDR3: CASSPTGGTKTQYF. In nucleotides, the CDR3 is TGCGCCAGCAGCCCGACAGGGGGCACGAAGACCCAGTACTTC.

The chain couples TRBV5-1 to TRBJ2-5; D is unresolved. V lost 5 bases, J lost 3 bases, and 11 bases lay in between. CDR1 is SGHRS and CDR2 is YFSETQ in the germline V gene. There are 13 residues in the CDR3. CDR3 region: CASRVNTKETQYF. CDR3 nucleotide sequence: TGCGCCAGCAGAGTAAACACAAAAGAGACCCAGTACTTC.

This clone has a handful of counts. The chain combines TRBV28 with TRBJ2-1, with TRBD1 identical over 7 bases. V lost 1 base and J lost 6; bases outside the gene matches: 9. CDR1 MDHEN and CDR2 SYDVKM come from the germline V gene. This CDR3 comprises 16 residues. The CDR3 region is CASSLYRTGSINEQFF. CDR3 DNA sequence: TGTGCCAGCAGTTTATACCGGACAGGTTCGATCAATGAGCAGTTCTTC.

This clone showed up just once. The rearrangement uses TRBV5-8 and TRBJ2-7; a possible D gene is TRBD1 (5 bases). Deletions cut 1 base from V and 5 bases from J, with 13 bases between. Per germline, CDR1 SGHTS and CDR2 YDEGEE. This CDR3 contains 14 residues. In DNA form, the CDR3 reads TGTGCCAGCAGCTTGAGGGGCAGGGTCCACGAGCAGTACTTC. Amino acids: CASSLRGRVHEQYF.

The chain links TRBV7-9 to TRBJ2-1; 15 positions agree with TRBD2. V was clipped by 3 bases and J by 5 bases; unmatched bases: 11. The CDR3 consists of 19 residues. Germline CDR1 and CDR2: SEHNR and FQNEAQ (reference sequence). The CDR3 spells CASSFSGLAGGQVHNEQFF. CDR3 in DNA: TGTGCCAGCAGCTTTAGCGGACTAGCGGGGGGGCAAGTCCACAATGAGCAGTTCTTC.

V and J are TRBV7-2 and TRBJ2-5; TRBD2 matches 9 bases. The CDR3 sequence is 16 residues long. CDR1 SGHTA and CDR2 FQGNSA come from the germline V gene. Trimming removed 5 bases from V and 0 bases from J; junction bases left unmatched: 7. CDR3 sequence reads: CASSPRLAAYQETQYF. The CDR3 coding sequence is TGTGCCAGCAGCCCAAGACTAGCGGCCTACCAAGAGACCCAGTACTTC.

The chain links TRBV27 to TRBJ2-7; 7 nucleotides match TRBD1. V lost 6 bases and J lost 0; bases outside the gene matches: 5. This CDR3 is 14 amino acids long. CDR1 is MNHEY, CDR2 SMNVEV, per germline (reference sequence). In DNA, the CDR3 is TGTGCCAGCAGGTGGACAGGAAGCTCCTACGAGCAGTACTTC. This gives the protein CASRWTGSSYEQYF.